This T cell receptor beta chain derives from a study of PD-1 blockade in classical Hodgkin lymphoma (dated by TCRdb to 2019 to 2021). General notes on the study: Nivolumab dosing was 3 mg/kg intravenously every 2 weeks, continuing until either disease progression or unacceptable toxicity. The study used CyTOF and TCR beta sequencing to define a peripheral blood immune signature of response to PD-1 blockade in classical Hodgkin lymphoma.

The CDR3 runs 15 residues from the cysteine to the phenylalanine. CDR3 DNA only is kept here, 45 bases in frame from base 1. The germline V gene (reference sequence) supplies CDR1 SGHAT and CDR2 FQDESV. Clipping removes 3 bases from V and 3 bases from J, with 3 as the unmatched junction base count. The sample's time point label, decoded: cycle 4 day 1 (C4D1), after less than 7 weeks of nivolumab. All trial patients had relapsed after autologous stem cell transplantation, with cohorts A, B and C differing in prior brentuximab vedotin exposure. A total of roughly 60 patients with relapsed/refractory classical Hodgkin lymphoma made up the trial cohort, and each patient's best overall response was complete response, partial response or progressive disease. In the multi-cohort phase II CheckMate 205 trial, trial patients received single-agent nivolumab. An independent review committee assessed best overall response by applying the 2007 International Working Group response criteria. PBMCs from the trial were collected at three points: immediately before nivolumab initiation (C1D1), and during therapy at cycle 2 day 1 and cycle 4 day 1. Peripheral blood was collected in 8 mL Vacutainer Cell Preparation Tubes, from which PBMCs were isolated by centrifugation and then cryopreserved.

The Qiagen DNeasy kit was used to extract genomic DNA from unsorted PBMCs and from the negatively selected CD4+ and CD8+ fractions. TCR beta CDR3 regions were amplified by immunoSEQ multiplex PCR using primers annealing to V and J segments. A synthetic immune receptor repertoire was used to minimize amplification bias, and remaining bias was computationally removed after sequencing. The authors processed their data as follows. Custom Python scripts were used to quantify repertoire diversity as the Shannon entropy index. Unsorted, CD4+ and CD8+ repertoires were examined separately, except in combined analyses, for which CD4+ and CD8+ sequences were merged in silico. Clonal expansion was defined as at least a 2-fold frequency increase after treatment relative to C1D1, with a pseudocount of 0.5 for undetected baseline clones. Singleton clones were defined as clones with 0 or 1 copy at C1D1, and non-singleton clones were defined as clones with 2 or more copies. Clones expanded in unsorted samples were labelled as CD4+, CD8+ or unknown by matching protein sequences in sorted samples from the same patient. Wilcoxon tests were applied to paired samples to test diversity changes from C1D1 to C4D1. The table comes from immuneACCESS by way of TCRdb, which keeps in-frame sequences with V and J called. Part of the clones is missing from these tables; in studies checked, under half for an unresolved V gene and the rest for unknown reasons. V and J calls and clone size are given by that table; D and trimming were obtained from the DNA. This sample comprises around 23,000 clones, 85% to 90% of them detected only once. The ten largest clones add up to 13% of the sample.

Overall results and qualifications from the work: Lower diversity was observed in patients in whom nivolumab was started less than 1 year after ASCT, and these patients were excluded from later analyses so that confounding by immune reconstitution would be avoided. Baseline TCR diversity was reported to be lower in newly diagnosed patients than in healthy donors and to be lower still in relapsed/refractory patients. Trial patients achieving complete response had baseline diversity similar to newly diagnosed patients, whereas partial responders and progressors had significantly lower diversity. The study was limited to a single clinical trial cohort, and causes of repertoire differences, possibly disease activity or prior therapy, remained undefined. By C4D1, a significant rise was seen in CD4+ TCR diversity but not in CD8+ TCR diversity (p=0.0027 vs p=0.16), and the rise was most apparent among complete responders (p=0.02).

Details on this clone: It has no known antigen specificity. Per-base quality was not reported, and no clone a single base away is much larger than it.

This chain joins TRBV11-1 to TRBJ2-1; a stretch of 9 junction bases matches TRBD1. This sequence was found in a human donor with classical Hodgkin lymphoma. Specimen: peripheral blood mononuclear cells (PBMCs), collected before the fourth cycle of nivolumab. The CDR3 amino acid sequence is: CASSFGQGNYNEQFF. Read as DNA, the sequence is TGTGCCAGCAGCTTCGGACAGGGGAACTACAATGAGCAGTTCTTC. With the rest looked up from the reference TRBV11-1 and TRBJ2-1 genes rather than sequenced, the full variable domain is EAEVAQSPRYKITEKSQAVAFWCDPISGHATLYWYRQILGQGPELLVQFQDESVVDDSQLPKDRFSAERLKGVDSTLKIQPAELGDSAMYLCASSFGQGNYNEQFFGPGTRLTVL.